The TCR beta chain under discussion was sequenced for a study of T cell responses to AZD1222 COVID-19 vaccine. The assay was immunoSEQ multiplex PCR, and TCRdb's table has in-frame clones only and misses some. This sample has 150,000 to 170,000 clones, with roughly nine tenths found just once. The V end was cut by 0 bases, the J end by 7 bases, with 12 bases between. CDR3 length: 14 residues. Germline CDR1 is LGHDT and CDR2 is YNNKEL (reference sequence). The receptor was isolated from an adult in good health. V usage is TRBV3-1 (or the pseudogene TRBV3-2) and J usage is TRBJ1-2; weak D call: TRBD1 (5 bases). Material: peripheral blood, obtained on day 0 of AZD1222 vaccination. The CDR3 loop is CASSQDGSGPGYTF. The CDR3 DNA follows: TGTGCCAGCAGCCAAGATGGATCGGGGCCTGGCTACACCTTC.